This TCR beta chain was profiled in a study of blood T cell repertoires in COVID-19. As for the study in general: Sites in the United States, Italy and Spain provided acute and convalescent COVID-19 samples. The cDNA or gDNA used as material had been derived from T cells, B-cell-depleted T cells, or PBMCs.

CDR1 and CDR2 (germline): WSHSY, SAAADI. This CDR3 region has 16 residues. Trimming stripped 2 bases from V and 3 bases from J, with 15 bases between. Original methodology: Amplified reference gene primers provided the basis for estimating nucleated cell counts. TCRdb's table, derived via immunoSEQ multiplex PCR, lists solely in-frame clones and lacks some. The D gene and trimming were derived from the DNA, and the V and J assignments and clone size from that table. This table has approximately 52,000 clones, less than 95% appearing once. This chain connects TRBV10-2 to TRBJ2-3; D perhaps matches TRBD2 (6 bases). Sequenced material: peripheral blood. The receptor was isolated from a man between 45 and 60 years old with acute or convalescent COVID-19. The CDR3 spells CASSEGWWGRTDTQYF. The CDR3 coding sequence is TGCGCCAGCAGTGAGGGCTGGTGGGGGAGGACAGATACGCAGTATTTT.